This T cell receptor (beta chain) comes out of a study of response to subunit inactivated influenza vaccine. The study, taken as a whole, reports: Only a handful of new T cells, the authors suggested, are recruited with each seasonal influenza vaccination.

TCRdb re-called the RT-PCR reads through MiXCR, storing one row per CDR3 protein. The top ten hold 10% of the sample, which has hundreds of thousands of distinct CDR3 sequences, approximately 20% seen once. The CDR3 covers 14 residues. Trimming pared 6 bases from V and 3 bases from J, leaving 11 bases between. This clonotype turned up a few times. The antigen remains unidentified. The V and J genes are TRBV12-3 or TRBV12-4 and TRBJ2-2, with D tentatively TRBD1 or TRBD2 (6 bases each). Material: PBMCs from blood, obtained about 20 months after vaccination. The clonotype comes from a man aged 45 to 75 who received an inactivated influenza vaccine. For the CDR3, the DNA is TGTGCCAGCAGGAAGGGGGGTTACACCGGGGAGCTGTTTTTT. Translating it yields CASRKGGYTGELFF.